This T cell receptor (beta chain) was sequenced in a study of CD8+ T cells in alopecia areata. Treatment given: oral pan-JAK inhibitor, 5-10 mg twice daily. Germline V gene data show CDR1 as KGHSH and CDR2 as LQKENI. The V end lost 0 bases, the J end lost 2 bases, and 15 bases lay between the germline ends. This CDR3 is built from 17 residues. This clone was picked up a small number of times. Sequencing used cDNA as its template, made by extracting RNA and reverse transcribing it. Repertoires were generated with immunoSEQ multiplex PCR, while TCRdb's copy carries only in-frame clones and drops some. The sample contains about 150,000 clones, under 70% of which appear only once.

The V call is TRBV18, the J call TRBJ2-3; TRBD1 or TRBD2 may be the D gene (5 bases each). This sequence was found in a human donor with alopecia areata. The sequences come from CD4+ T cells sorted from blood, collected at week 4, from a patient treated with tofacitinib. CDR3 residues: CASSPPPGAPNTDTQYF. CDR3 in DNA: TGTGCCAGCTCACCACCCCCCGGGGCCCCAAACACAGATACGCAGTATTTT.